The 8 T cell receptor beta chains listed next were all sequenced from one sample in a study of response to subunit inactivated influenza vaccine. Each CDR3 protein is one row after TCRdb ran MiXCR on the RT-PCR reads. Of under 800,000 distinct CDR3 sequences listed, roughly 13% are singletons. Sequenced here: PBMCs from blood, sampled 14 to 15 days before vaccination. Receptors were obtained from a man aged 50 to 60 who received an inactivated influenza vaccine.

This clonotype has a handful of counts. V is TRBV7-2 and J is TRBJ2-3, with TRBD2 identical over 10 bases. The germline gives CDR1 SGHTA, CDR2 FQGNSA. The CDR3 extends over 16 amino acids. The J segment lost 5 bases and the V segment lost 6 bases, leaving 11 bases of the junction unmatched. In DNA form, the CDR3 reads TGTGCCAGCAGAAAGCGGGAGGGCCTGTACGGAGATACGCAGTATTTT. Its translation is CASRKREGLYGDTQYF.

This clonotype was seen repeatedly, ten times or more. One end of the junction fails to match germline, which may point to a read error. V is TRBV7-7 and J is TRBJ2-2; 9 bases line up with TRBD1. Germline V gene lookup returns CDR1 SSHAT and CDR2 FNYEAQ (reference sequence). The CDR3 is 15 amino acids. CDR3 nucleotide sequence: TGTGCTAGCAGCCCCTGGACAGGGGACACCGGGGAGCTGTTTTTT. As protein: CASSPWTGDTGELFF. Filled out from reference TRBV7-7 and TRBJ2-2, the complete variable domain reads GAGVSQSPRYKVTKRGQDVTLRCDPISSHATLYWYQQALGQGPEFLTYFNYEAQPDKSGLPSDRFSAERPEGSISTLTIQRTEQRDSAMYRCASSPWTGDTGELFFGEGSRLTVL.

This clonotype was observed at least ten times. V gene TRBV12-3 or TRBV12-4 combines with J gene TRBJ2-5; the D is unclear. This CDR3 comprises 13 residues. The germline V and J ends were trimmed by 3 bases and 7 bases, with 12 bases remaining between them. CDR3 coding DNA: TGTGCCAGCAGTTTGGACGGCCTCGGGACCCAGTACTTC. It is translated as CASSLDGLGTQYF.

With respect to this clonotype: With a much larger clone just one base away, this may be a read error. The rearrangement uses TRBV3-1 and TRBJ2-2, with 7 bases lining up with TRBD1. Per the germline V gene, CDR1 is LGHDT and CDR2 is YNNKEL (reference sequence). V trimming: 4 bases; J trimming: 5 bases; junction bases outside the gene matches: 4. CDR3 length: 14 amino acids. This CDR3 is CASSRGQKTGELFF. In DNA form, the CDR3 reads TGTGCCAGCAGCCGGGGACAGAAAACCGGGGAGCTGTTTTTT.

The CDR3 loop reads CASSFGGSGSFYEQFF. For the CDR3, the DNA is TGTGCCAGCAGTTTCGGCGGGAGCGGGAGCTTCTATGAGCAGTTCTTC. The V call is TRBV12-3 or TRBV12-4, the J call TRBJ2-1; 8 nucleotides align to TRBD2. With 3 bases clipped from V and 8 bases from J, the junction kept 12 bases outside the gene matches. There are 16 residues in the CDR3.

The chain recombines TRBV12-3 or TRBV12-4 with TRBJ2-2; D is unresolved. CDR3 length equals 13 residues. V was trimmed by 6 bases and J by 2 bases, leaving 7 bases between them. The CDR3 nucleotides read TGTGCCAGCAGGGGTTTTAACACCGGGGAGCTGTTTTTT. This sequence encodes CASRGFNTGELFF.

The J gene is TRBJ1-2, the V gene TRBV10-3; tentative D call: TRBD1 (6 bases). This CDR3 has 12 residues. Germline V gives CDR1 ENHRY, CDR2 SYGVKD. Trimming left V 6 bases short and J 4 bases short, with 9 bases between. CDR3 protein: CAISDRLYGYTF. Here the CDR3 DNA reads TGTGCCATCAGCGACAGGCTCTATGGCTACACCTTC.

This clonotype was observed a few times. The chain is built from TRBV7-2 and TRBJ2-7; TRBD1 matches at 9 bases. The germline V gene encodes CDR1 SGHTA and CDR2 FQGNSA. With V trimmed by 5 bases and J by 3 bases, 8 bases remained unmatched. The CDR3 loop spans 15 amino acids. The CDR3 region has the DNA TGTGCCAGCAGCCAGGACAGGGGCCCCTTCTACGAGCAGTACTTC. Translation: CASSQDRGPFYEQYF.